This section outlines one T cell receptor beta chain sequence together with its context. The time point was: pretreatment peripheral blood. The data originate from a study of PD-L1 blockade in urothelial cancer. PCRs each included synthetic TCR analog templates spiked in. Produced via immunoSEQ multiplex PCR; TCRdb's table is partial and in-frame only. Altogether some 57,000 clones are present, around 84% being singletons, with the ten largest covering over 1%. Per germline, CDR1 MNHEY and CDR2 SMNVEV (reference sequence). CDR3 length equals 12 residues. The V gene lost 10 bases and the J gene lost 6 bases, with 15 bases spanning the gap.

The source is a man in his fifties or sixties with urothelial cancer. The chain carries TRBV27 and TRBJ1-2; D perhaps matches TRBD1 (5 bases). The sample here was PBMCs, taken around atezolizumab (anti-PD-L1) treatment. The CDR3 DNA is TGTGCCACCTCGGGGGGAACGGATGGCTACACCTTC. It yields the protein CATSGGTDGYTF.